The T cell receptor beta chain described here comes from a study of identical twins (dated by TCRdb to 2016 to 2017). Regarding the study in general: The study deep-sequenced TCR alpha and beta repertoires from monozygotic twins, unrelated adults of various ages and cord blood to test whether fetal clonotypes persist. To rule out contamination, replicate twin experiments were performed at different times with different library preparation protocols. What the study reported, not specific to this receptor: In beta out-of-frame sequences, excess twin sharing was weaker, because having fewer shared sequences lowered the signal-to-noise ratio. Because the same donors could not be followed over many years, conclusions were based on cross-sectional statistical analysis. Fewer insertions were carried by abundant cord blood beta clonotypes, a similar but weaker trend appeared in young adult naive repertoires, and no such trend appeared in memory repertoires. Compared with coincidental sharing between unrelated individuals, out-of-frame TCR alpha sequences shared between twins had an excess of sequences with low generation probability. In monozygotic twins, recombination models systematically underestimated out-of-frame TCR alpha sharing, but the models matched the sharing seen between unrelated individuals. Zero-insertion analyses could be partly confounded by invariant T cells such as MAIT and iNKT, although diverse VJ usage argued against such confounding for most clonotypes.

This clonotype was observed a few times. Its antigen is still unknown. It has no much larger one-base neighbor in the sample; base qualities were not kept. All donors were healthy Caucasians. The twin cohort comprised three pairs of female monozygotic twins, all aged about 18 to 30 years. Positive isolation kits from Invitrogen were used to isolate CD4+ and CD8+ T cell populations. Reading from cysteine to phenylalanine, the CDR3 counts 14 amino acids. The CDR3 DNA has 42 bases and is translated from base 1. The germline V gene provides CDR1 SGHTA and CDR2 FQGNSA. At the junction V is shortened by 4 bases and J by 5 bases; bases outside the gene matches: 2. Library preparation employed 5' RACE. Data came from an Illumina HiSeq 2000. A universal primer binding site was added through template switching, and the final cDNA carried a unique molecular identifier so that TCR cDNA molecules could be counted accurately. First-strand cDNA for TCR alpha and beta chains was synthesized from specific primers in the conserved constant-segment region. To control for contamination, every cDNA library was double barcoded, receiving both a SMART-Mk sample barcode and Illumina barcodes. TruSeq adapter sequences along with Illumina sample barcodes were introduced in two successive PCR steps. TCR alpha and beta cDNA libraries were sequenced on the Illumina HiSeq platform with custom primers. As for how the authors treated the data: Raw reads were processed with MiGEC to extract unique molecular identifiers, and MiXCR was used to determine CDR3 positions. For each individual, recombination models were inferred using an EM algorithm with the repgenHMM and IGoR tools. Shared clonotypes were analyzed with the tcR package in R, and sharing was normalized by the product of cloneset sizes. To study raw recombination without the effects of thymic and clonal selection, out-of-frame nonproductive sequences were analyzed. TCRdb cleaned the public reads at Q25 with fastp, built clones with MiXCR and kept in-frame beta chains. Rows with one shared CDR3 protein collapse into an entry with the most common genes and DNA. TCRdb's processing, not the authors', yielded these V and J calls. This sample has 500,000 to 600,000 distinct CDR3 sequences in its table, and approximately 22% of those were observed once. The ten largest clones take up roughly 0.9% of the sample.

The same sample was also used in a study of T cells expressing NK-cell markers. In that second paper, the authors write: TCR beta-chain repertoires were profiled in sorted CD3+CD56+NKG2C+, CD3+CD56+NKG2C- and CD3+CD56-NKG2C+ T-cell subsets from fewer than 10 donors. Among the eight sequenced donors, seven were HCMV-seropositive and one was HCMV-seronegative. In several experiments an anti-gammadeltaTCR antibody was added to restrict sorting to alphabetaTCR-expressing T cells. For five or six donors, the dominant CD3+CD56+NKG2C+ clonotypes were among the top 10 CD8+ clonotypes and accounted for about 1.0-8% of CD8+ T cells. Those dominant clonotypes were again the most abundant among CD3+CD56-NKG2C+ cells in a few donors, at roughly 25-60.1%. Whether the expanded NKG2C-expressing T cell clones were specific for HCMV antigens remained unclear. The eight sequenced donors were randomly selected healthy volunteers, three men and five women. HCMV serostatus was determined by detecting HCMV-specific IgG in serum with a commercial ELISA kit. MIGEC handled demultiplexing of the reads and grouping by UMI, while MiTCR was used to assemble and quantify clonotypes. To remove erroneous sequences, TCR cDNA sequences were retained only when supported by two or more reads. The tcR package was used for downstream repertoire analysis, with clonotypes matched between fractions based on CDR3 nucleotide sequence plus V segment. VDJmatch was used to annotate antigen specificity against VDJdb, with one amino acid substitution in CDR3 permitted.

This sequence uses TRBV7-2 and TRBJ1-5, and TRBD1 aligns with 10 junction nucleotides. This TCR derives from a woman aged 18 to 35 in good health. The specimen sequenced was CD4+ T cells sorted from blood. The CDR3 here reads CASSWGQGHQPQHF. The DNA sequence reads TGTGCCAGCAGCTGGGGACAGGGGCATCAGCCCCAGCATTTT.